This T cell receptor (beta chain) was recorded in a study of T cells in Graves' hyperthyroidism and ophthalmopathy. The CDR3 consists of 16 residues. The ends were cut back, 4 bases at V and 0 bases at J, with 14 bases in the middle. Germline CDR1 reads SGDLS; CDR2 reads YYNGEE. Amplification of TCR beta CDR3 regions used RNA as the template. A set of HTBI primers served as the primers for a first-round RT-PCR of the TCR CDR3. TCRdb fed the multiplex PCR reads into MiXCR, producing one record per CDR3 protein. The data contain around 200,000 distinct CDR3 sequences, over 15% of them singletons. In its sample, this clonotype was seen many times.

The sequence came from a woman in her 50s with Graves' hyperthyroidism. The chain has TRBV9 and TRBJ2-1, with D uncertain. The sequencing sample was made of blood. This CDR3 is CASSIAGRSSYNEQFF. The CDR3 bases are TGTGCCAGCAGCATAGCTGGAAGGAGCTCCTACAATGAGCAGTTCTTC.